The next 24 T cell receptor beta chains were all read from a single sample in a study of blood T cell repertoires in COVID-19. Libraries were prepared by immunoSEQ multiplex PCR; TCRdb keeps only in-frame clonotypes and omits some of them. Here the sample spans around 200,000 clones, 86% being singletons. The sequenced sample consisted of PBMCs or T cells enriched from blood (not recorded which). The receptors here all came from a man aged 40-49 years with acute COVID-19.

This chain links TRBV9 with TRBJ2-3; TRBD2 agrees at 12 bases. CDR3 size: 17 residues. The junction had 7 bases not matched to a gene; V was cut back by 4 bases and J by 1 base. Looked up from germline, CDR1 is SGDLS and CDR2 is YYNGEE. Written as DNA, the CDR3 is TGTGCCAGCAGCACAACGACTAGCGGGAGCGGCACAGATACGCAGTATTTT. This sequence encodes CASSTTTSGSGTDTQYF.

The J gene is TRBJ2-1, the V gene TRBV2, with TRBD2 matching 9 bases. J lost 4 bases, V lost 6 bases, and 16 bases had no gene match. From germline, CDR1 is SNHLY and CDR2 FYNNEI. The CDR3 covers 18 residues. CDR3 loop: CASRPGTSISYKYNEQFF. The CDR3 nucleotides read TGTGCCAGCAGGCCCGGGACTAGCATTTCGTACAAGTACAATGAGCAGTTCTTC.

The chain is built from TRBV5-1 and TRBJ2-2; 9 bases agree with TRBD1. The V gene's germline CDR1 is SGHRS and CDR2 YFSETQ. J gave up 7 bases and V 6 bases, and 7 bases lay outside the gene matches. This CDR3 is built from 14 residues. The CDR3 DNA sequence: TGCGCCAGCAACGAACAGGGGGCGGGCGGGGAGCTGTTTTTT. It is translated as CASNEQGAGGELFF. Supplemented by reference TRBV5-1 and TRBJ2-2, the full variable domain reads KAGVTQTPRYLIKTRGQQVTLSCSPISGHRSVSWYQQTPGQGLQFLFEYFSETQRNKGNFPGRFSGRQFSNSRSEMNVSTLELGDSALYLCASNEQGAGGELFFGEGSRLTVL.

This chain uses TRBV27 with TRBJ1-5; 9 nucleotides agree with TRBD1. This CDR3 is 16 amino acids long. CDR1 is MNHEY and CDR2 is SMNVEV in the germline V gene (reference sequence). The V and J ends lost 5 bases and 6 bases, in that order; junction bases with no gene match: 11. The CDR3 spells CASSPYGTGRRQPQHF. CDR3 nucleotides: TGTGCCAGCAGTCCCTACGGGACAGGGCGGCGTCAGCCCCAGCATTTT.

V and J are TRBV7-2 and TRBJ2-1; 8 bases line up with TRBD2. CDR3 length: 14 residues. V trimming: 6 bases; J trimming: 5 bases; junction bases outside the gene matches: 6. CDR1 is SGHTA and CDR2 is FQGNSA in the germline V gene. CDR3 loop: CASRPSLADNEQFF. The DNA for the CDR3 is TGTGCCAGCAGGCCATCACTAGCGGACAATGAGCAGTTCTTC.

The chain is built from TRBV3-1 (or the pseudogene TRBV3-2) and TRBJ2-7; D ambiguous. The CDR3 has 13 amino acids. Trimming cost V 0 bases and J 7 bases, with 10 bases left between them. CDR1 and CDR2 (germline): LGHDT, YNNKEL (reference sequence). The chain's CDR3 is CASSQDPREEQYF. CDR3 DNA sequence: TGTGCCAGCAGCCAAGACCCCCGTGAGGAGCAGTACTTC.

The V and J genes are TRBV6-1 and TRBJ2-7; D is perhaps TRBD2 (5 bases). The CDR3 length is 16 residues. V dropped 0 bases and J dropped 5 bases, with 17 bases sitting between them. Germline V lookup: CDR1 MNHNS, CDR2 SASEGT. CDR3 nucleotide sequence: TGTGCCAGCAGTGAAGCGACTGGTGGGAGCAGAAACGAGCAGTACTTC. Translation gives CASSEATGGSRNEQYF.

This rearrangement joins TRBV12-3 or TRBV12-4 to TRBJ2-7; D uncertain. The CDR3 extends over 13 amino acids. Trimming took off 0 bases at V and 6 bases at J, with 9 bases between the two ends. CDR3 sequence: CASSLALQSEQYF. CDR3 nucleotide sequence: TGTGCCAGCAGTTTAGCGCTGCAGTCCGAGCAGTACTTC.

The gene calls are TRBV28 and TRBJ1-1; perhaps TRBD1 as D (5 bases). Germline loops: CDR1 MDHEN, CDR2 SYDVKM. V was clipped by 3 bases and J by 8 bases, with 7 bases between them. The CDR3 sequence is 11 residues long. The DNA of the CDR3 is TGTGCCAGCAGTTTTAAGGGGGAAGCTTTCTTT. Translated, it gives CASSFKGEAFF.

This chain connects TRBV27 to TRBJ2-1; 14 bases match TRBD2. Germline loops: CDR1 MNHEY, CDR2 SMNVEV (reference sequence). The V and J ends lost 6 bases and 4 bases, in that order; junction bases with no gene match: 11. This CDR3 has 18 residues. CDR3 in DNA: TGTGCCAGCAGCTATTTACCCGGACTAGCGGGAGGATACAATGAGCAGTTCTTC. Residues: CASSYLPGLAGGYNEQFF.

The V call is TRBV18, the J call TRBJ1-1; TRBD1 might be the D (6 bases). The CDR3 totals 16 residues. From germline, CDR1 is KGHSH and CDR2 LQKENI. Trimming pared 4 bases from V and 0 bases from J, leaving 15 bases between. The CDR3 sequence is CASSLRGNPMNTEAFF. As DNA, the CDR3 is TGTGCCAGCTCACTTAGGGGGAATCCGATGAACACTGAAGCTTTCTTT.

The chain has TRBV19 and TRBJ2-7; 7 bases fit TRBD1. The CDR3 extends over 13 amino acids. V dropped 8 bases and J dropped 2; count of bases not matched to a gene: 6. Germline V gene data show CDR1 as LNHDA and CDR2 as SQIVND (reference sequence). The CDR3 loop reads CASGRDRAYEQYF. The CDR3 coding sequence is TGTGCCAGTGGCCGGGACAGAGCCTACGAGCAGTACTTC.

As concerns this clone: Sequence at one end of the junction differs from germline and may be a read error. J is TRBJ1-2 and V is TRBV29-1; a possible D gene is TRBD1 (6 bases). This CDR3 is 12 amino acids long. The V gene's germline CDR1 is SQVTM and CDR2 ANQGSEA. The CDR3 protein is CSAETGNYGYTF. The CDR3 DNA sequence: TGCAGCGCTGAAACAGGGAATTATGGCTACACCTTC.

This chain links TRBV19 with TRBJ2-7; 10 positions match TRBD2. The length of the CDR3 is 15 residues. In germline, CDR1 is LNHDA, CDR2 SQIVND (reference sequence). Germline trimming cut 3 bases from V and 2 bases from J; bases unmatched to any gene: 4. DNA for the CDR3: TGTGCCAGTAGTATCAGAGCGGGAGGGACCTACGAGCAGTACTTC. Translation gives CASSIRAGGTYEQYF.

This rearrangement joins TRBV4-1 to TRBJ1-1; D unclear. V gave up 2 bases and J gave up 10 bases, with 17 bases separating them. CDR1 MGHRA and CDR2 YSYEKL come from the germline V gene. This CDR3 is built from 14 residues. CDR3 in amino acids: CASSQPGKKVPAFF. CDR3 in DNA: TGCGCCAGCAGCCAACCGGGGAAGAAGGTCCCAGCTTTCTTT.

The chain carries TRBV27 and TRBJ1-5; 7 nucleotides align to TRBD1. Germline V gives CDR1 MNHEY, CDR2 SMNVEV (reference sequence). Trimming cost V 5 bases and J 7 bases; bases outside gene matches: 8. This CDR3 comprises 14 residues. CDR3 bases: TGTGCCAGCAGTCCAGGGGGAAGGAGGCAGCCCCAGCATTTT. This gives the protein CASSPGGRRQPQHF.

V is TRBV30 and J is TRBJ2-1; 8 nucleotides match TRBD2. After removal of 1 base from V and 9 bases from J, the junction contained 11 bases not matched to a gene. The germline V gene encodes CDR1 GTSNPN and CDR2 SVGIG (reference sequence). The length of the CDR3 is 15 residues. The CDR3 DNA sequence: TGTGCCTGGAGTGACGGGGGCGGGAGCGGGAGTGAGCAGTTCTTC. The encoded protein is CAWSDGGGSGSEQFF.

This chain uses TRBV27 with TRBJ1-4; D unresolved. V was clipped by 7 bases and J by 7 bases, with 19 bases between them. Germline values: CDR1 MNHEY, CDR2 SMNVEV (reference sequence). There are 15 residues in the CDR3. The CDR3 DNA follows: TGTGCCAGCACCAACCCCGGGCGCGGACTTGAAAAACTGTTTTTT. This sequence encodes CASTNPGRGLEKLFF. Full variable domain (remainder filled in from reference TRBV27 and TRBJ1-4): EAQVTQNPRYLITVTGKKLTVTCSQNMNHEYMSWYRQDPGLGLRQIYYSMNVEVTDKGDVPEGYKVSRKEKRNFPLILESPSPNQTSLYFCASTNPGRGLEKLFFGSGTQLSVL.

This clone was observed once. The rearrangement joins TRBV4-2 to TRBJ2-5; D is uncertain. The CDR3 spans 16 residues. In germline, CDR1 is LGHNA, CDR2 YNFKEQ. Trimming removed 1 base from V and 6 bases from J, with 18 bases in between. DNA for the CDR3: TGTGCCAGCAGCCAAGGAGGCGTTTTAGAGGAAAAGACCCAGTACTTC. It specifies CASSQGGVLEEKTQYF.

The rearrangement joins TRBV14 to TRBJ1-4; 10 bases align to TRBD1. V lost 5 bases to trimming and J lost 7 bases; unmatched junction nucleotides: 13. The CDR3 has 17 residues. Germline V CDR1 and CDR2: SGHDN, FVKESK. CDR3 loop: CASSYKGQGQKSEKLFF. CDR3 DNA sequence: TGTGCCAGCAGCTACAAGGGACAGGGGCAGAAGAGTGAAAAACTGTTTTTT.

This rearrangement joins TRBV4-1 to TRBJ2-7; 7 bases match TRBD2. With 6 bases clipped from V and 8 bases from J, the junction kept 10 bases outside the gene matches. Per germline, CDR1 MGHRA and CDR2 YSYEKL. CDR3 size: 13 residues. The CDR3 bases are TGCGCCAGCAGTCTTACTAGCGACCGCCAGCAGTACTTC. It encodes CASSLTSDRQQYF.

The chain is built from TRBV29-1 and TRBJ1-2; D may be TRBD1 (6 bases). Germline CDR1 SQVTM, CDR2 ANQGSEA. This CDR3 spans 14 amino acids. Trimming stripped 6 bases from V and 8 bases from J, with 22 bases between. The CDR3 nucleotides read TGCAGCGTGGGGGGGGACACAATACAGGGAGGCTACACCTTC. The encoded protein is CSVGGDTIQGGYTF.

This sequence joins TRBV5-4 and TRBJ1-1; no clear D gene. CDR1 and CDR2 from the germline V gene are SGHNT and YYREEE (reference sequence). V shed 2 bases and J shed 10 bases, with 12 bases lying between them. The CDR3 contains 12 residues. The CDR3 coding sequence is TGTGCCAGCAGCTTTCAGACTCTAGGAGCTTTCTTT. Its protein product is CASSFQTLGAFF.

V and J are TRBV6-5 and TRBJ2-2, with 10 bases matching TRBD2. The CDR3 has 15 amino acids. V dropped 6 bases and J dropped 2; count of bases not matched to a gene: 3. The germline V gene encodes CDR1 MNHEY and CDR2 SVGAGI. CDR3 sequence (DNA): TGTGCCAGCAGCATAGCGGGAGGCAACACCGGGGAGCTGTTTTTT. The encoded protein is CASSIAGGNTGELFF.